This T cell receptor beta chain was obtained from a study of technical replicates of blood from a handful of donors (dated 2017 in TCRdb). The receptor library was made with the immunoSEQ multiplex PCR assay. TCRdb holds this immuneACCESS table with in-frame rearrangements only. Some clones are missing; in checked studies, unresolved V genes explain under half, and the rest has no known cause. The sample records 75,000 to 95,000 clones, roughly 94% of which are singletons. The ten biggest clones cover roughly 0.25% of the sample. A word on this clone: The antigen it binds to is not known. The record has no base qualities; no much larger clone is one base away.

The germline V gene (reference sequence) sets CDR1 to LNHNV and CDR2 to YYDKDF. Trimming accounts for 0 bases at V and 3 bases at J, while the number of junction bases matched to no gene is 6. The CDR3 runs 16 residues from the cysteine to the phenylalanine. The CDR3 DNA has 48 bases and is translated from base 1. The chain joins TRBV15 to TRBJ2-3, with 7 central nucleotides matching TRBD1. This clonotype was sampled from a human donor in good health. The sample comprised T cells isolated from PBMCs. The CDR3 loop reads CATSRDWAGGTDTQYF. The sequenced DNA: TGTGCCACCAGCAGAGATTGGGCAGGGGGTACAGATACGCAGTATTTT. With the rest looked up from the reference TRBV15 and TRBJ2-3 genes rather than sequenced, the full variable domain is DAMVIQNPRYQVTQFGKPVTLSCSQTLNHNVMYWYQQKSSQAPKLLFHYYDKDFNNEADTPDNFQSRRPNTSFCFLDIRSPGLGDTAMYLCATSRDWAGGTDTQYFGPGTRLTVL.